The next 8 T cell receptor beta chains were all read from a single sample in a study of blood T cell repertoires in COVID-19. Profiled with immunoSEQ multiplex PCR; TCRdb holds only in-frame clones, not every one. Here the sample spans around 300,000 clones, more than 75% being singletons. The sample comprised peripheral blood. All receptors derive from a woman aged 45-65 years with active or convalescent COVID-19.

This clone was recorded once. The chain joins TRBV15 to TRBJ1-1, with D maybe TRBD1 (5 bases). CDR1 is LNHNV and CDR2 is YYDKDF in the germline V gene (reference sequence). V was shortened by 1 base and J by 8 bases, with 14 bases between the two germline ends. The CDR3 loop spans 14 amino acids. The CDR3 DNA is TGTGCCACCAGCAGAGGGGGTCAAGGGGCCGAAGCTTTCTTT. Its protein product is CATSRGGQGAEAFF.

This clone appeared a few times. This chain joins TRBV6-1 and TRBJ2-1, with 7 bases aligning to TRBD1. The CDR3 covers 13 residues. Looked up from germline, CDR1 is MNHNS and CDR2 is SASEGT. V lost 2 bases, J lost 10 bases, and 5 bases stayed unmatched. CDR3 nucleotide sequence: TGTGCCAGCAGTGAAAGGGGGCGCATCGAGCAGTTCTTC. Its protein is CASSERGRIEQFF.

The DNA of the CDR3 is TGTGCCAGTAGATACGCCCCACTTATGAACACTGAAGCTTTCTTT. It codes for CASRYAPLMNTEAFF. The rearrangement links TRBV19 to TRBJ1-1; no clear D. This CDR3 is 15 amino acids long. The V gene's germline CDR1 is LNHDA and CDR2 SQIVND (reference sequence). V was pared by 6 bases and J by 0 bases, with 14 bases between.

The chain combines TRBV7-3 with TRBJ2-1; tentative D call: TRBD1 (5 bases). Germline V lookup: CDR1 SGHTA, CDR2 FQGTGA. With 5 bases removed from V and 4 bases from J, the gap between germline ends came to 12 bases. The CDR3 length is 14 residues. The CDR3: CASSPGQRYNEQFF. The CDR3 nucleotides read TGTGCCAGCAGCCCTGGACAAAGATACAATGAGCAGTTCTTC.

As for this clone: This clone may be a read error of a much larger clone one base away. CDR3: CASSQDRQETQYF. Here the CDR3 DNA reads TGTGCCAGCAGCCAGGACAGACAAGAGACCCAGTACTTC. V and J are TRBV7-6 and TRBJ2-5; D may be TRBD1 (6 bases). The ends were cut back, 5 bases at V and 2 bases at J, with 9 bases in the middle. Germline values: CDR1 SGHVS, CDR2 FNYEAQ. CDR3 length: 13 amino acids.

This CDR3 reads CASSQWGGNTGELFF. The CDR3, as DNA: TGCGCCAGCAGCCAATGGGGGGGGAACACCGGGGAGCTGTTTTTT. The rearrangement joins TRBV4-1 to TRBJ2-2; 7 positions match TRBD2. V lost 2 bases, J lost 1 base, and 1 base stayed unmatched. The germline V gene has CDR1 MGHRA and CDR2 YSYEKL. There are 15 residues in the CDR3.

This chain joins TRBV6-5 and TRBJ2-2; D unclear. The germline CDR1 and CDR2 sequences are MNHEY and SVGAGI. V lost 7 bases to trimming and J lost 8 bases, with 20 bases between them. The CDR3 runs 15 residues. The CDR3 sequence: CASTGSDLIGGELFF. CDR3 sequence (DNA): TGTGCCAGCACAGGATCTGACCTGATCGGAGGGGAGCTGTTTTTT.

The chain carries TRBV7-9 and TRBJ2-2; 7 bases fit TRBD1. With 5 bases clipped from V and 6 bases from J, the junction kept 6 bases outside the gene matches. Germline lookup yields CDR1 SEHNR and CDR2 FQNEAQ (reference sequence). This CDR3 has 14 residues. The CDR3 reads CASSRRTGPGELFF. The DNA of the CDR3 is TGTGCCAGCAGCCGACGGACAGGACCCGGGGAGCTGTTTTTT.